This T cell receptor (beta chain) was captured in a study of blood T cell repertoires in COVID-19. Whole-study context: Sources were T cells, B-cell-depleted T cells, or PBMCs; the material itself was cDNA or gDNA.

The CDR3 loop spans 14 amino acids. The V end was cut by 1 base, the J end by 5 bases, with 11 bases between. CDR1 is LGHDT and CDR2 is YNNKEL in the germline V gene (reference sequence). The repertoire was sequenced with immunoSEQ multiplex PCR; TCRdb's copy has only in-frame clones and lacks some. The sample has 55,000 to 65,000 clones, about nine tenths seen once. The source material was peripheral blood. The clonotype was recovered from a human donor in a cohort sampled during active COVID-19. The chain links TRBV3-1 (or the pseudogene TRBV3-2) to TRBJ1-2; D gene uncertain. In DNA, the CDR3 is TGTGCCAGCAGCCAAGGTGGAGCGGTTTATGGCTACACCTTC. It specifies CASSQGGAVYGYTF.